These 26 T cell receptor beta chains share one sample of origin, sequenced in a study of blood T cell repertoires in COVID-19. The table came from immunoSEQ multiplex PCR; TCRdb's copy has only in-frame clones and leaves some out. The sample gives approximately 160,000 clones, 90% of which show up once; 15% to 20% is in the top ten. Sequencing was performed on peripheral blood. The source is a man aged 55 to 70 with active or convalescent COVID-19.

This sequence joins TRBV3-1 (or the pseudogene TRBV3-2) and TRBJ1-1; no clear D gene. V was clipped by 4 bases and J by 3 bases, with 3 bases between them. CDR1 is LGHDT, CDR2 YNNKEL, per germline (reference sequence). This CDR3 contains 11 residues. For the CDR3, the DNA is TGTGCCAGCAGCCTCTACACTGAAGCTTTCTTT. Protein product: CASSLYTEAFF.

The J gene is TRBJ1-1, the V gene TRBV28; TRBD1 matches at 9 bases. There are 14 residues in the CDR3. The trim removed 5 bases at V and 5 bases at J, leaving 6 bases unmatched. Germline V gene sequence: CDR1 MDHEN, CDR2 SYDVKM. The CDR3 nucleotides read TGTGCCAGCAGTCCAGGGACAGGGAGGACTGAAGCTTTCTTT. Translation: CASSPGTGRTEAFF.

This clone was detected only a few times. This rearrangement joins TRBV7-9 to TRBJ2-7; 8 nucleotides agree with TRBD1. J was trimmed by 7 bases and V by 4 bases; bases with no gene match: 12. Germline V CDR1 and CDR2: SEHNR, FQNEAQ (reference sequence). The CDR3 sequence is 15 residues long. CDR3 bases: TGTGCCAGCAGCTCCGGGACAGGCCTGGATCGGGAGCAGTACTTC. It encodes CASSSGTGLDREQYF.

The chain links TRBV5-1 to TRBJ1-4; D might be TRBD1 (6 bases). The CDR3 sequence is 15 residues long. Between the trimmed V and J ends, which lost 3 bases and 3 bases, there was a span of 12 bases. Germline CDR1 and CDR2: SGHRS and YFSETQ. The CDR3 sequence is CASSSPGVANEKLFF. CDR3 DNA sequence: TGCGCCAGCAGCTCGCCAGGGGTGGCTAATGAAAAACTGTTTTTT.

The chain employs TRBV3-1 (or the pseudogene TRBV3-2) and TRBJ1-1; D perhaps matches TRBD1 (5 bases). V was cut by 0 bases and J by 6 bases, with 8 bases left in between. The germline CDR1 and CDR2 sequences are LGHDT and YNNKEL (reference sequence). CDR3 length: 13 residues. CDR3 nucleotides: TGTGCCAGCAGCCAAGATTCGGGGGCTGAAGCTTTCTTT. Its translation: CASSQDSGAEAFF.

The gene calls are TRBV18 and TRBJ2-7; 9 positions agree with TRBD2. Germline V CDR1 and CDR2: KGHSH, LQKENI. Trimming cost V 2 bases and J 0 bases; bases outside gene matches: 5. This CDR3 has 16 amino acids. The CDR3 DNA reads as TGTGCCAGCTCACCAAATAGCGGGGGCGACTCCTACGAGCAGTACTTC. Its protein is CASSPNSGGDSYEQYF.

V usage is TRBV3-1 (or the pseudogene TRBV3-2) and J usage is TRBJ2-2; 8 bases align to TRBD1. V shed 4 bases, J shed 3 bases, and the junction held 4 bases outside the gene matches. Germline CDR1 LGHDT, CDR2 YNNKEL (reference sequence). The CDR3 has 15 residues. The CDR3, as DNA: TGTGCCAGCAGCCCTACGGACAGGGACACCGGGGAGCTGTTTTTT. The encoded protein is CASSPTDRDTGELFF.

The chain recombines TRBV18 with TRBJ2-2, with a weak D call TRBD1 (6 bases). Trimming left V 8 bases short and J 5 bases short, with 18 bases between. In germline, CDR1 is KGHSH, CDR2 LQKENI. This CDR3 is built from 15 residues. CDR3 sequence reads: CASRRTRGDTGELFF. CDR3 bases: TGTGCCAGCCGCAGGACCAGGGGAGATACCGGGGAGCTGTTTTTT.

The rearrangement links TRBV19 to TRBJ2-5; 8 bases fit TRBD2. The CDR3 loop spans 16 amino acids. Germline CDR1 reads LNHDA; CDR2 reads SQIVND (reference sequence). Trimming removed 3 bases from V and 4 bases from J; junction bases left unmatched: 10. The CDR3 is CASSIFGRALGETQYF. In DNA, the CDR3 is TGTGCCAGTAGTATTTTCGGGAGGGCCTTGGGAGAGACCCAGTACTTC.

This rearrangement joins TRBV4-2 to TRBJ1-6; D is uncertain. The CDR3 totals 14 residues. CDR1 and CDR2 (germline): LGHNA, YNFKEQ. The germline V and J ends were trimmed by 0 bases and 5 bases, with 5 bases remaining between them. The CDR3 loop is CASSQDLNNSPLHF. The CDR3 bases are TGTGCCAGCAGCCAAGATCTAAATAATTCACCCCTCCACTTT.

The chain recombines TRBV3-1 (or the pseudogene TRBV3-2) with TRBJ2-5; a possible D gene is TRBD1 (6 bases). Germline CDR1 and CDR2: LGHDT and YNNKEL (reference sequence). The germline V and J ends were trimmed by 1 base and 1 base, with 7 bases remaining between them. The length of the CDR3 is 14 residues. CDR3 residues: CASSQVGGQETQYF. CDR3 coding DNA: TGTGCCAGCAGCCAAGTAGGGGGCCAAGAGACCCAGTACTTC.

Of note for this clone: The junction departs from germline at one end; a sequencing error may be responsible. V is TRBV12-3 or TRBV12-4 and J is TRBJ1-2, with a tentative D call TRBD1 (6 bases). The CDR3 contains 12 residues. Here the CDR3 DNA reads TGTGCCAGCAGCTTAGGACAGTATGGCTACACCTTC. Encoded protein: CASSLGQYGYTF.

The V gene is TRBV10-3, the J gene TRBJ1-1; possibly TRBD1 for D (6 bases). The length of the CDR3 is 12 residues. Germline V gene data show CDR1 as ENHRY and CDR2 as SYGVKD. The germline V and J ends were trimmed by 6 bases and 6 bases, with 11 bases remaining between them. The CDR3 coding sequence is TGTGCCATCAGCTCAGGGGTCCCTGAAGCTTTCTTT. Encoded protein: CAISSGVPEAFF.

The rearrangement links TRBV10-3 to TRBJ2-3; 11 bases fit TRBD2. The CDR3 contains 14 residues. CDR1 is ENHRY, CDR2 SYGVKD, per germline. The V gene end was trimmed by 9 bases and the J gene end by 0 bases; junction bases not matched to a gene: 2. The DNA of the CDR3 is TGTGCCATTGGACTAGCGGGTAGCACAGATACGCAGTATTTT. This codes for CAIGLAGSTDTQYF.

V usage is TRBV18 and J usage is TRBJ2-7; TRBD1 matches 8 bases. The V segment lost 5 bases and the J segment 5 bases; nucleotides outside the gene matches: 2. This CDR3 contains 12 residues. CDR1 KGHSH and CDR2 LQKENI come from the germline V gene. The CDR3 loop reads CASSLTGDEQYF. The CDR3, as DNA: TGTGCCAGCTCATTGACAGGGGACGAGCAGTACTTC.

The DNA of the CDR3 is TGTGCCATCACCCGGGGCTCTGGAAACACCATATATTTT. Encoded protein: CAITRGSGNTIYF. The chain is built from TRBV10-3 and TRBJ1-3; no firm D call. With 7 bases removed from V and 0 bases from J, the gap between germline ends came to 7 bases. The CDR3 covers 13 residues. CDR1 is ENHRY, CDR2 SYGVKD, per germline.

The rearrangement uses TRBV7-9 and TRBJ1-6; D ambiguous. Trimming stripped 6 bases from V and 0 bases from J, with 6 bases between. The germline CDR1 and CDR2 sequences are SEHNR and FQNEAQ (reference sequence). The CDR3 is made up of 14 amino acids. CDR3 protein: CASSESSYNSPLHF. In nucleotides, the CDR3 is TGTGCCAGCAGTGAGAGCTCCTATAATTCACCCCTCCACTTT. The whole variable domain, remainder taken from reference TRBV7-9 and TRBJ1-6, is DTGVSQNPRHKITKRGQNVTFRCDPISEHNRLYWYRQTLGQGPEFLTYFQNEAQLEKSRLLSDRFSAERPKGSFSTLEIQRTEQGDSAMYLCASSESSYNSPLHFGNGTRLTVT.

The chain is built from TRBV19 and TRBJ1-2, with 7 bases identical to TRBD1. In germline, CDR1 is LNHDA, CDR2 SQIVND (reference sequence). Losses at the gene ends were 6 bases for V and 4 bases for J; bases not matched to a gene: 8. This CDR3 is 14 amino acids long. The CDR3 nucleotides read TGTGCCAGTAGCACCCCGACAGGGATCTATGGCTACACCTTC. This encodes CASSTPTGIYGYTF.

The CDR3 region is CASRRDRGNYNEQFF. In DNA, the CDR3 is TGTGCCAGCAGGCGGGACAGGGGGAACTACAATGAGCAGTTCTTC. The chain joins TRBV5-4 to TRBJ2-1; 11 nucleotides agree with TRBD1. In germline, CDR1 is SGHNT, CDR2 YYREEE (reference sequence). Trimming cost V 5 bases and J 3 bases; bases outside gene matches: 4. The CDR3 totals 15 residues.

The chain employs TRBV19 and TRBJ2-1; maybe TRBD2 (6 bases). V shed 2 bases and J shed 0 bases, with 17 bases lying between them. Germline values: CDR1 LNHDA, CDR2 SQIVND (reference sequence). The CDR3 is made up of 18 amino acids. In nucleotides, the CDR3 is TGTGCCAGTAGTATACTAATGGTTCCAGCGGGCTCCTACAATGAGCAGTTCTTC. Translated, it gives CASSILMVPAGSYNEQFF.

The chain employs TRBV12-3 or TRBV12-4 and TRBJ2-3, with D possibly TRBD1 on 6 matching bases. The CDR3 is made up of 11 amino acids. Deletions cut 6 bases from V and 10 bases from J, with 11 bases between. CDR3 coding DNA: TGTGCCAGCAGCCAGAACAGGGCGCAGTATTTT. Protein: CASSQNRAQYF.

The chain couples TRBV6-5 to TRBJ2-7; 7 nucleotides align to TRBD1. Unmatched junction bases numbered 5, after V lost 1 base and J lost 2 bases. CDR3 length equals 15 residues. Germline V gene lookup returns CDR1 MNHEY and CDR2 SVGAGI. CDR3 protein: CASSYFDRVTYEQYF. The CDR3 DNA is TGTGCCAGCAGTTACTTCGACAGGGTCACCTACGAGCAGTACTTC.

V and J are TRBV5-1 and TRBJ2-7, with 13 bases that match TRBD2. The CDR3 extends over 15 amino acids. The J segment lost 2 bases and the V segment lost 4 bases, leaving 3 bases of the junction unmatched. Germline-derived CDR1 and CDR2 are SGHRS and YFSETQ. CDR3 DNA sequence: TGCGCCAGCAGCCAAGGACTAGCGGGAGCCTACGAGCAGTACTTC. It is translated as CASSQGLAGAYEQYF. The variable domain in full, with the rest retrieved from reference TRBV5-1 and TRBJ2-7, is KAGVTQTPRYLIKTRGQQVTLSCSPISGHRSVSWYQQTPGQGLQFLFEYFSETQRNKGNFPGRFSGRQFSNSRSEMNVSTLELGDSALYLCASSQGLAGAYEQYFGPGTRLTVT.

The V and J genes are TRBV2 and TRBJ1-5, with unresolved D. Trimming took off 7 bases at V and 7 bases at J, with 14 bases between the two ends. The germline V gene encodes CDR1 SNHLY and CDR2 FYNNEI. This CDR3 comprises 13 residues. The CDR3 nucleotides read TGTGCCAGCATGATGGGCGGGGAACAGCCCCAGCATTTT. Translating it yields CASMMGGEQPQHF.

V gene TRBV2 combines with J gene TRBJ2-3; 8 nucleotides agree with TRBD2. The CDR3 contains 14 residues. Trimming at V came to 8 bases and at J to 5 bases, leaving 9 bases not matched to a gene. The germline V gene encodes CDR1 SNHLY and CDR2 FYNNEI. The CDR3 loop is CASGVRLAGDTQYF. DNA of the CDR3: TGTGCCAGCGGGGTACGGCTAGCGGGAGATACGCAGTATTTT.

The V and J genes are TRBV7-8 and TRBJ1-2; TRBD1 matches at 7 bases. The CDR3 covers 13 residues. J was trimmed by 7 bases and V by 4 bases; bases with no gene match: 6. Germline V gene lookup returns CDR1 SGHVS and CDR2 FQNEAQ. In DNA form, the CDR3 reads TGTGCCAGCAGCTACCGACAGGGTCTTGGCTACACCTTC. Protein product: CASSYRQGLGYTF.